This TCR beta chain was sequenced for a study of patients and donors after allogeneic stem cell transplantation. Germline trimming cut 1 base from V and 4 bases from J; bases unmatched to any gene: 8. The CDR3 has 17 amino acids. Germline V gives CDR1 SGHAT, CDR2 FQNNGV. TCRdb redid the calling of the RT-PCR reads with MiXCR, one entry per CDR3 protein. The table includes about 1,300 distinct CDR3 sequences, roughly 5.5% detected once. This clonotype qualifies as large. Sample: blood, either unsorted or a sorted T cell fraction (not recorded which). This clonotype originated in a human donor who was either an allogeneic HSCT recipient or a stem cell or donor lymphocyte infusion donor (not recorded which). It is not recorded whose cells these are; they may come from a transplant donor. This chain joins TRBV11-2 and TRBJ2-4, with TRBD1 matching 9 bases. CDR3 sequence reads: CASSLAVGGTGKNIQYF. The CDR3 nucleotides are TGTGCCAGCAGCTTAGCGGTGGGTGGGACAGGGAAAAACATTCAGTACTTC.